The clone carrying this T cell receptor beta chain was recorded a few times. Its antigen is not identified. The entry originates in a study of identical twins. The cDNA had a unique molecular identifier and a template-switch universal primer site. TCRdb independently ran MiXCR on the 5' RACE reads; one entry per CDR3 protein. Here the sample spans some 500,000 distinct CDR3 sequences, nearly 10% being singletons. The study, taken as a whole, reports: The degree of excess twin sharing was weaker in beta out-of-frame sequences.

V dropped 2 bases and J dropped 1 base, with 5 bases sitting between them. The CDR3 runs to 12 residues. Germline V lookup: CDR1 DFQATT, CDR2 SNEGSKA (reference sequence). These sequences were also reported in another study, on yellow fever vaccine responses in identical twins. That study adds: In identical twins, vaccine T cell responses appeared partly shared and partly individual.

The TCR originated in a young woman in good health. The sequenced sample consisted of PBMCs. The chain employs TRBV20-1 and TRBJ1-2; D call uncertain. CDR3 sequence: CSARQFNYGYTF. DNA for the CDR3: TGCAGTGCTAGACAGTTTAACTATGGCTACACCTTC.